The subject of this entry is one TCR beta chain. TCRdb redid the calling of the reads with MiXCR, one entry per CDR3 protein. The sample shows 150,000 to 200,000 distinct CDR3 sequences, roughly 9.8% of them seen only once. The data are from a study of T cell repertoires in cytomegalovirus infection. Across the whole study: Matching HLA type, along with CMV infection, was indicated by public TCR beta signatures.

The germline V gene has CDR1 LNHDA and CDR2 SQIVND (reference sequence). The J segment lost 2 bases and the V segment lost 5 bases, leaving 7 bases of the junction unmatched. CDR3 size: 15 residues. The rearrangement links TRBV19 to TRBJ2-7, with 9 bases that match TRBD1. This receptor was identified in a human donor in good health (CMV status not recorded). Some clones in this sample may be carry-over from other donors' samples. The material sequenced was PBMCs. The CDR3 spells CASSSRDRDTYEQYF. The CDR3 nucleotides are TGTGCCAGTAGTTCAAGGGACAGGGATACCTACGAGCAGTACTTC.